Shown below are 16 T cell receptor beta chains from a single sample sequenced in a study of early T cells in non-severe SARS-CoV-2 infection. MiXCR, applied by TCRdb to the 5' RACE reads, yields one record per CDR3 protein. The sample holds 65,000 to 95,000 distinct CDR3 sequences, 14% seen once. The specimen was whole blood. The source of these receptors is an adult who was a healthcare worker with PCR-confirmed SARS-CoV-2 infection or an uninfected control (not recorded which).

CDR3 DNA sequence: TGTGCCAGCAGCCAACAGACAGGGAACTCTGGGGCCAACGTCCTGACTTTC. Amino acids: CASSQQTGNSGANVLTF. V usage is TRBV4-2 and J usage is TRBJ2-6; 7 positions agree with TRBD1. CDR3 length equals 17 residues. Germline V lookup: CDR1 LGHNA, CDR2 YNFKEQ. The J segment lost 0 bases and the V segment lost 2 bases, leaving 4 bases of the junction unmatched.

This clonotype was seen only a few times. The J gene is TRBJ2-3, the V gene TRBV18; tentatively, D is TRBD1 or TRBD2 (5 bases each). This CDR3 contains 13 residues. V lost 3 bases, J lost 3 bases, and 7 bases lay in between. Germline V CDR1 and CDR2: KGHSH, LQKENI. The CDR3 protein is CASSPGVTDTQYF. The CDR3 nucleotides are TGTGCCAGCTCACCGGGGGTGACAGATACGCAGTATTTT. Based on the CDR3 plus reference TRBV18 and TRBJ2-3, the full variable domain is NAGVMQNPRHLVRRRGQEARLRCSPMKGHSHVYWYRQLPEEGLKFMVYLQKENIIDESGMPKERFSAEFPKEGPSILRIQQVVRGDSAAYFCASSPGVTDTQYFGPGTRLTVL.

The gene calls are TRBV5-5 and TRBJ2-2; TRBD1 is a possible D gene (5 bases). The CDR3 has 15 residues. V gave up 6 bases and J gave up 2 bases, with 14 bases separating them. CDR1 and CDR2 from the germline V gene are SGHKS and YYEKEE (reference sequence). The CDR3: CASTPRAVNTGELFF. The CDR3 DNA reads TGTGCCAGCACCCCCAGGGCAGTCAACACCGGGGAGCTGTTTTTT.

This chain links TRBV7-2 with TRBJ2-3; D possibly corresponds to TRBD2 (5 bases). The germline V and J ends were trimmed by 0 bases and 1 base, with 11 bases remaining between them. The CDR3 length is 16 residues. Looked up from germline, CDR1 is SGHTA and CDR2 is FQGNSA. CDR3 in amino acids: CASSLAGRRGTDTQYF. The CDR3 DNA reads as TGTGCCAGCAGCTTAGCTGGCAGGCGGGGCACAGATACGCAGTATTTT.

This clonotype was detected many times. CDR3 in amino acids: CASSLATSPYEQYF. CDR3 coding DNA: TGTGCCAGCAGCTTAGCAACATCCCCCTACGAGCAGTACTTC. This chain links TRBV7-8 with TRBJ2-7, with D hard to call. Germline V gives CDR1 SGHVS, CDR2 FQNEAQ. CDR3 length equals 14 residues. The ends were cut back, 0 bases at V and 2 bases at J, with 8 bases in the middle.

The chain joins TRBV9 to TRBJ1-2, with 8 bases that match TRBD1. Germline-derived CDR1 and CDR2 are SGDLS and YYNGEE. J gave up 6 bases and V 3 bases, and 7 bases lay outside the gene matches. This CDR3 contains 14 residues. The CDR3 reads CASSDRGASDGYTF. The CDR3 DNA is TGTGCCAGCAGCGACAGGGGGGCCTCGGATGGCTACACCTTC. The whole variable domain, remainder taken from reference TRBV9 and TRBJ1-2, is DSGVTQTPKHLITATGQRVTLRCSPRSGDLSVYWYQQSLDQGLQFLIQYYNGEERAKGNILERFSAQQFPDLHSELNLSSLELGDSALYFCASSDRGASDGYTFGSGTRLTVV.

The rearrangement uses TRBV20-1 and TRBJ2-1; 12 bases are a match to TRBD2. The CDR3 runs 18 residues. Germline-derived CDR1 and CDR2 are DFQATT and SNEGSKA (reference sequence). V shed 6 bases, J shed 1 base, and the junction held 13 bases outside the gene matches. CDR3 amino acids: CSAPGLAGWAGSYNEQFF. For the CDR3, the DNA is TGCAGTGCCCCCGGACTAGCGGGGTGGGCGGGGTCCTACAATGAGCAGTTCTTC.

This clonotype was seen a few times. Here the CDR3 reads CASSITGGNTEAFF. CDR3 DNA sequence: TGTGCCAGTAGTATCACAGGGGGGAACACTGAAGCTTTCTTT. The J gene is TRBJ1-1, the V gene TRBV19; 8 positions agree with TRBD1. The CDR3 covers 14 residues. Trimming removed 3 bases from V and 1 base from J; junction bases left unmatched: 1. The germline gives CDR1 LNHDA, CDR2 SQIVND (reference sequence).

This clonotype has just a few counts. This rearrangement joins TRBV5-4 to TRBJ2-5, with 11 positions matching TRBD2. CDR1 and CDR2 from the germline V gene are SGHNT and YYREEE (reference sequence). The CDR3 runs to 15 residues. Trimming cost V 4 bases and J 1 base; bases outside gene matches: 3. The CDR3 DNA follows: TGTGCCAGCAGCCGACTAGCGGGGAGCCAAGAGACCCAGTACTTC. Encoded protein: CASSRLAGSQETQYF.

The rearrangement joins TRBV19 to TRBJ1-5; D is perhaps TRBD1 (6 bases). Trimming took off 0 bases at V and 0 bases at J, with 15 bases between the two ends. The CDR3 is 18 residues long. Germline CDR1 and CDR2: LNHDA and SQIVND (reference sequence). CDR3 protein: CASSIEGDRRHSNQPQHF. CDR3 nucleotides: TGTGCCAGTAGTATAGAGGGAGACAGGCGACATAGCAATCAGCCCCAGCATTTT.

J is TRBJ1-1 and V is TRBV12-3 or TRBV12-4; 7 positions match TRBD1. This CDR3 is 14 amino acids long. Trimming took 6 bases from V and 3 from J; bases not matched to a gene: 7. The CDR3 DNA sequence: TGTGCCAGCAGCCAAAGGGGGCAGTACACTGAAGCTTTCTTT. Encoded protein: CASSQRGQYTEAFF.

The rearrangement joins TRBV7-9 to TRBJ2-2; D remains ambiguous. CDR1 is SEHNR and CDR2 is FQNEAQ in the germline V gene (reference sequence). Between the trimmed V and J ends, which lost 5 bases and 4 bases, there was a span of 8 bases. The length of the CDR3 is 13 residues. The CDR3 here is CASSRDRTGELFF. In nucleotides, the CDR3 is TGTGCCAGCAGCAGGGATCGCACCGGGGAGCTGTTTTTT. The complete variable domain, with remaining parts taken from reference TRBV7-9 and TRBJ2-2, reads DTGVSQNPRHKITKRGQNVTFRCDPISEHNRLYWYRQTLGQGPEFLTYFQNEAQLEKSRLLSDRFSAERPKGSFSTLEIQRTEQGDSAMYLCASSRDRTGELFFGEGSRLTVL.

In this sample, this clonotype turned up many times. This rearrangement joins TRBV20-1 to TRBJ1-1, with D tentatively TRBD1 (6 bases). The CDR3 extends over 14 amino acids. Trimming cost V 3 bases and J 3 bases, with 14 bases left between them. CDR1 and CDR2 from the germline V gene are DFQATT and SNEGSKA (reference sequence). CDR3 DNA: TGCAGTGCTAGGTCCGCAGGGGTTGACACTGAAGCTTTCTTT. It encodes CSARSAGVDTEAFF.

This clonotype was seen more than once but under ten times. The V call is TRBV29-1, the J call TRBJ2-2, with 8 bases matching TRBD1. CDR1 and CDR2 (germline): SQVTM, ANQGSEA. The junction had 3 bases not matched to a gene; V was cut back by 4 bases and J by 5 bases. The CDR3 runs 13 residues. This chain's CDR3 is CSVGQGITGELFF. DNA of the CDR3: TGCAGCGTTGGACAGGGGATAACCGGGGAGCTGTTTTTT.

This clonotype was observed a few times. This chain joins TRBV7-2 and TRBJ2-5, with 8 bases fitting TRBD2. J gave up 2 bases and V 5 bases, and 7 bases lay outside the gene matches. The CDR3 is made up of 15 amino acids. From germline, CDR1 is SGHTA and CDR2 FQGNSA. The CDR3 reads CASSPTRGGQETQYF. CDR3 in DNA: TGTGCCAGCAGCCCTACCCGGGGGGGGCAAGAGACCCAGTACTTC.

This clonotype occurred many times. The J gene is TRBJ2-7, the V gene TRBV29-1, with D hard to call. CDR3 length: 11 amino acids. Per germline, CDR1 SQVTM and CDR2 ANQGSEA. Trimming shortened V by 7 bases and J by 3 bases, and 10 bases separated the two germline ends. The CDR3 DNA is TGCAGCGCCGAAATCAGCTACGAGCAGTACTTC. This translates into CSAEISYEQYF.